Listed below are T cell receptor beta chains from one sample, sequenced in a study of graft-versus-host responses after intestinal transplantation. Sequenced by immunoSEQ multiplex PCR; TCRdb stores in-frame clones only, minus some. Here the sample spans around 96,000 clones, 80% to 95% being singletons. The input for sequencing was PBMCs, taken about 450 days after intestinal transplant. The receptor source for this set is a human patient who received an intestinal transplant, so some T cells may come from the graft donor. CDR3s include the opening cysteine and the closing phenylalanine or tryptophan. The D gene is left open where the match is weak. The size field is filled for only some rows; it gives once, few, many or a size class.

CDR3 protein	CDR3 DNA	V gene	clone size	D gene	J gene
CASSSDGSGTEAFF	TGCGCCAGCAGCTCTGACGGATCGGGGACTGAAGCTTTCTTT	TRBV5-1	NA	NA	TRBJ1-1
CASSFSGWADTQYF	TGCGCCAGCAGCTTTAGCGGGTGGGCAGATACGCAGTATTTT	TRBV4-1	NA	TRBD2	TRBJ2-3
CASSLVTSGGAAAGFF	TGCGCCAGCAGCTTGGTGACTAGCGGGGGGGCCGCCGCTGGGTTCTTC	TRBV5-1	few	TRBD2	TRBJ2-1
CASSGASRGFVEQFF	TGTGCCAGCAGTGGGGCGAGCCGAGGCTTCGTTGAGCAGTTCTTC	TRBV6-1	NA	NA	TRBJ2-1
CAIRPETASHEQYF	TGTGCCATCAGACCCGAGACAGCGTCGCACGAGCAGTACTTC	TRBV10-3	once	NA	TRBJ2-7
CASSLEGGRGNEKLFF	TGTGCCAGCAGTTTAGAAGGGGGCCGGGGTAATGAAAAACTGTTTTTT	TRBV27	NA	TRBD1	TRBJ1-4
CASSIFANLRAGELFF	TGTGCCAGTAGTATATTTGCGAACTTACGGGCCGGGGAGCTGTTTTTT	TRBV19	once	NA	TRBJ2-2
CASGQGAGLETQYF	TGCGCCAGCGGGCAAGGAGCGGGATTGGAGACCCAGTACTTC	TRBV10-2	NA	TRBD2	TRBJ2-5
CASSLGSGVSYNSPLHF	TGTGCCAGCAGCTTAGGTAGTGGGGTCTCCTATAATTCACCCCTCCACTTT	TRBV7-6	NA	NA	TRBJ1-6
CASSLAFVGVDTEAFF	TGCGCCAGCAGCTTGGCCTTTGTGGGGGTGGATACTGAAGCTTTCTTT	TRBV5-1	NA	NA	TRBJ1-1
CASSSRDYRTDTQYF	TGTGCCAGCAGTTCTAGGGACTACCGCACAGATACGCAGTATTTT	TRBV6-5	NA	TRBD2	TRBJ2-3
CASSMRGGADNEQFF	TGTGCCAGTAGTATGCGCGGGGGGGCTGACAATGAGCAGTTCTTC	TRBV19	NA	TRBD2	TRBJ2-1
CASSHPRDTQYF	TGTGCCAGCAGCCACCCTAGGGATACGCAGTATTTT	TRBV9	NA	NA	TRBJ2-3
CASSDPLKAFF	TGTGCCAGCAGTGACCCGTTGAAGGCTTTCTTT	TRBV6-4	NA	NA	TRBJ1-1
CASSPPVTGQGHTEAFF	TGTGCCAGCTCACCACCGGTTACGGGCCAGGGCCACACTGAAGCTTTCTTT	TRBV18	NA	NA	TRBJ1-1
CASRSLAGPYEQYF	TGCGCCAGCAGGTCACTAGCGGGCCCCTACGAGCAGTACTTC	TRBV5-1	few	TRBD2	TRBJ2-7
CASSYDATLDSPLHF	TGTGCCAGCAGTTATGATGCCACACTCGATTCACCCCTCCACTTT	TRBV27	NA	NA	TRBJ1-6
CASSSRGWGYEQYF	TGTGCCAGCAGTTCAAGGGGTTGGGGCTACGAGCAGTACTTC	TRBV25-1	NA	NA	TRBJ2-7
CASSLKRGQGPNYGYTF	TGTGCCAGCAGCTTAAAGAGGGGACAGGGGCCCAACTATGGCTACACCTTC	TRBV11-2	once	TRBD1	TRBJ1-2
CASTNLVGNHQPQHF	TGTGCCAGCACCAACTTAGTGGGGAACCATCAGCCCCAGCATTTT	TRBV7-9	NA	NA	TRBJ1-5
CASSPQHRDRPLFFGGYTF	TGTGCCAGTAGTCCTCAACACCGGGACAGGCCCCTCTTTTTTGGAGGCTACACCTTC	TRBV19	NA	TRBD1	TRBJ1-2
CASSSTGSGNQPQHF	TGTGCCAGCAGTTCGACAGGGTCCGGTAATCAGCCCCAGCATTTT	TRBV6-1	NA	TRBD1	TRBJ1-5
CASSQDRDRVNGYTF	TGCGCCAGCAGCCAAGATCGGGACAGGGTTAATGGCTACACCTTC	TRBV4-1	NA	TRBD1	TRBJ1-2
CASSPGQGNTGELFF	TGTGCCAGCTCACCAGGACAGGGGAACACCGGGGAGCTGTTTTTT	TRBV18	once	TRBD1	TRBJ2-2
CASSVEEGPTGELFF	TGTGCCAGCAGCGTAGAGGAGGGCCCCACCGGGGAGCTGTTTTTT	TRBV9	NA	NA	TRBJ2-2
CASSVGPTSYNEQFF	TGTGCCAGCAGCGTAGGTCCAACATCCTACAATGAGCAGTTCTTC	TRBV9	NA	NA	TRBJ2-1
CASSTSGNTEAFF	NA	TRBV25-1	NA	NA	TRBJ1-1
CASSEAAGKRGYTF	TGTGCCAGCAGTGAAGCCGCGGGGAAACGTGGCTACACCTTC	TRBV6-1	NA	NA	TRBJ1-2
CASSRRGGGSGYTF	TGTGCCAGCAGTCGCAGGGGGGGCGGTAGTGGCTACACCTTC	TRBV6-5	NA	TRBD1	TRBJ1-2
CASSEEWEGQNSPLHF	TGTGCCAGCAGTGAAGAATGGGAGGGACAGAATTCACCCCTCCACTTT	TRBV6-1	NA	TRBD1	TRBJ1-6
CASRLPLGDSGEQYF	TGTGCCAGCAGGCTCCCCCTAGGGGACAGCGGCGAGCAGTACTTC	TRBV6-6	NA	TRBD1	TRBJ2-7
CASSPYRGTVGGYTF	TGCGCCAGCAGCCCCTACAGGGGAACGGTTGGCGGCTACACCTTC	TRBV4-1	NA	TRBD1	TRBJ1-2
CASSFSGGIGEKLFF	TGTGCCAGCAGCTTTTCCGGGGGCATAGGTGAAAAACTGTTTTTT	TRBV7-9	NA	NA	TRBJ1-4
CASNQASSYNEQFF	TGTGCCAGCAATCAAGCTTCCTCCTACAATGAGCAGTTCTTC	TRBV2	NA	NA	TRBJ2-1
CASRLNGTVNSPLHF	TGTGCCAGCAGACTAAACGGGACAGTGAATTCACCCCTCCACTTT	TRBV7-9	NA	TRBD1	TRBJ1-6
CASSLATGGSTKNIQYF	TGTGCCAGCAGCTTGGCGACAGGGGGCTCTACCAAAAACATTCAGTACTTC	TRBV5-4	NA	TRBD1	TRBJ2-4
CASSSQTNTEAFF	TGTGCCAGCAGTTCCCAGACGAACACTGAAGCTTTCTTT	TRBV6-4	NA	NA	TRBJ1-1
CASSPNRVSYEQYF	TGTGCCAGCAGCCCAAACAGGGTCTCCTACGAGCAGTACTTC	TRBV9	NA	NA	TRBJ2-7
CSVEIPEDHYEQYF	TGCAGCGTTGAAATCCCCGAGGATCACTACGAGCAGTACTTC	TRBV29-1	NA	NA	TRBJ2-7
CASSPGGFGGYTF	TGTGCCAGCAGCCCCGGGGGCTTTGGTGGCTACACCTTC	TRBV11-2	NA	NA	TRBJ1-2
CASAGPLNTEAFF	TGTGCCAGCGCGGGACCCCTGAACACTGAAGCTTTCTTT	TRBV27	NA	NA	TRBJ1-1
CAISDRMQKLFF	TGTGCCATCAGTGATAGGATGCAAAAACTGTTTTTT	TRBV10-3	NA	NA	TRBJ1-4
CASSAGTDYEQYF	TGTGCCAGCAGCGCCGGGACCGACTACGAGCAGTACTTC	TRBV9	NA	NA	TRBJ2-7
CASSGGGSSGNTIYF	TGTGCCAGCTCCGGGGGGGGCTCCTCTGGAAACACCATATATTTT	TRBV5-4	once	NA	TRBJ1-3
CASSRPGFSAGELFF	TGTGCCAGTAGTCGGCCAGGGTTTAGTGCCGGGGAGCTGTTTTTT	TRBV19	NA	NA	TRBJ2-2